This TCR beta chain was found in a study of CD8 T cells in Susac syndrome. Reverse transcription of about 0.45 to 1 ug RNA was carried out with random hexamers. Amplification of the TCR beta CDR3 was carried out by immunoSEQ multiplex PCR, which spanned a total of 54 Vbeta and 13 Jbeta segments. MiXCR, applied by TCRdb to the immunoSEQ multiplex PCR reads, yields one record per CDR3 protein. The data contain about 200,000 distinct CDR3 sequences, around 95% of them singletons. This CDR3 spans 13 amino acids. V was trimmed by 4 bases and J by 4 bases, leaving 7 bases between them. CDR1 MNHNS and CDR2 SASEGT come from the germline V gene. Details on this clonotype: What it binds is not known.

Findings of the study overall: Acknowledgment was made by the study that its TCR sequencing and HLA analysis involved a relatively small number of individuals.

TEMRA cells were FACS-enriched, and CD8+ and CD4+ T cells were isolated negatively. Sequencing was done on a sample of CD4+ T cells from PBMCs. The gene calls are TRBV6-1 and TRBJ1-4; unclear D gene. The source of this sequence is a human donor in good health. The CDR3 reads CASSVSRNEKLFF. CDR3 in DNA: TGTGCCAGCAGTGTATCCCGTAATGAAAAACTGTTTTTT.